One sample yielded the 14 T cell receptor beta chains listed below, sequenced in a study of T cells in Graves' hyperthyroidism and ophthalmopathy. The CDR3 regions of TCR beta were amplified from RNA transcripts. The HTBI primer set was used in a first-round RT-PCR of the TCR CDR3. TCRdb re-analysed the multiplex PCR reads in MiXCR, keeping a single row per CDR3 protein. The sample holds roughly 570,000 distinct CDR3 sequences, just over 45% seen once. The sequenced material came from peripheral blood or thyroid tissue (not recorded which). The origin of the receptors is an adult woman with Graves' disease, either hyperthyroidism or ophthalmopathy (not recorded which).

At least ten counts were recorded for this clonotype. V gene TRBV6-1 combines with J gene TRBJ1-1; D may be TRBD1 (5 bases). Germline V gene data show CDR1 as MNHNS and CDR2 as SASEGT. The V end was cut by 1 base, the J end by 10 bases, with 13 bases between. The CDR3 is made up of 13 amino acids. The CDR3 reads CASSEGQGRGAFF. The CDR3 nucleotides are TGTGCCAGCAGTGAAGGGCAGGGTCGGGGAGCTTTCTTT.

This chain uses TRBV25-1 with TRBJ1-6; 9 bases agree with TRBD1. Germline V CDR1 and CDR2: MGHDK, SYGVNS. The CDR3 totals 20 residues. V was pared by 7 bases and J by 10 bases, with 26 bases of the junction left unmatched. CDR3 sequence reads: CASKRPTGELWGTGRSPLHF. CDR3 DNA sequence: TGTGCCAGCAAGAGACCAACCGGGGAGCTGTGGGGGACAGGGAGATCACCCCTCCACTTT. Full variable domain (outside the CDR3, taken from reference TRBV25-1 and TRBJ1-6): EADIYQTPRYLVIGTGKKITLECSQTMGHDKMYWYQQDPGMELHLIHYSYGVNSTEKGDLSSESTVSRIRTEHFPLTLESARPSHTSQYLCASKRPTGELWGTGRSPLHFGNGTRLTVT.

This chain connects TRBV10-3 to TRBJ2-7; 9 bases are a match to TRBD1. Germline V gene lookup returns CDR1 ENHRY and CDR2 SYGVKD. The V gene end was trimmed by 8 bases and the J gene end by 5 bases; junction bases not matched to a gene: 4. The length of the CDR3 is 12 residues. The DNA of the CDR3 is TGTGCCATCGGGACAGGGAAGGACGAGCAGTACTTC. Residues: CAIGTGKDEQYF.

V usage is TRBV25-1 and J usage is TRBJ2-7, with TRBD2 matching 14 bases. The CDR3 has 18 amino acids. The J segment lost 1 base and the V segment lost 6 bases, leaving 11 bases of the junction unmatched. Germline V lookup: CDR1 MGHDK, CDR2 SYGVNS. The CDR3 loop is CASSVGAGTSGSSYEQYF. CDR3 nucleotide sequence: TGTGCCAGCAGCGTAGGGGCGGGGACTAGCGGGAGTTCCTACGAGCAGTACTTC.

Many counts were recorded for this clonotype. The chain employs TRBV5-4 and TRBJ1-5; perhaps TRBD1 as D (5 bases). The CDR3 covers 15 residues. Trimming stripped 1 base from V and 6 bases from J, with 14 bases between. Germline assignment: CDR1 SGHNT and CDR2 YYREEE (reference sequence). The CDR3 DNA sequence: TGTGCCAGCAGCTTGAGGCCAGGGATCACTCAGCCCCAGCATTTT. This gives the protein CASSLRPGITQPQHF.

This clonotype was found many times. The chain links TRBV27 to TRBJ1-5; D is unresolved. CDR3 length: 13 residues. The ends were cut back, 0 bases at V and 4 bases at J, with 4 bases in the middle. Germline V gene sequence: CDR1 MNHEY, CDR2 SMNVEV (reference sequence). CDR3 loop: CASSLSYNQPQHF. CDR3 sequence (DNA): TGTGCCAGCAGTTTATCTTATAATCAGCCCCAGCATTTT.

This rearrangement joins TRBV2 to TRBJ1-2, with 9 bases that match TRBD1. The CDR3 is made up of 13 amino acids. Germline values: CDR1 SNHLY, CDR2 FYNNEI. V trimming: 11 bases; J trimming: 5 bases; junction bases outside the gene matches: 9. CDR3 sequence reads: CARDRDEGYGYTF. The CDR3 DNA reads TGTGCCCGGGACAGGGACGAGGGTTATGGCTACACCTTC.

The V gene is TRBV2, the J gene TRBJ2-1; possible D gene TRBD2, 6 bases. The CDR3 spans 11 residues. CDR1 SNHLY and CDR2 FYNNEI come from the germline V gene. Trimming took 9 bases from V and 10 from J, leaving 13 bases between them. The CDR3 loop reads CARGLGWEQFF. CDR3 sequence (DNA): TGTGCCAGGGGACTGGGTTGGGAGCAGTTCTTC.

This clonotype was detected ten times or more. The chain employs TRBV19 and TRBJ2-6; D is perhaps TRBD1 (6 bases). The CDR3 is 19 residues long. Germline V gene data show CDR1 as LNHDA and CDR2 as SQIVND (reference sequence). Trimming took off 4 bases at V and 0 bases at J, with 19 bases between the two ends. CDR3 nucleotides: TGTGCCAGTAGTACCCGCTCGGACAGAACCCCCTCTGGGGCCAACGTCCTGACTTTC. This sequence encodes CASSTRSDRTPSGANVLTF. Using reference TRBV19 and TRBJ2-6 for the parts outside the CDR3, the full variable domain is DGGITQSPKYLFRKEGQNVTLSCEQNLNHDAMYWYRQDPGQGLRLIYYSQIVNDFQKGDIAEGYSVSREKKESFPLTVTSAQKNPTAFYLCASSTRSDRTPSGANVLTFGAGSRLTVL.

At least ten counts were recorded for this clonotype. J is TRBJ2-7 and V is TRBV5-1, with 9 bases that match TRBD2. Per the germline V gene, CDR1 is SGHRS and CDR2 is YFSETQ. V lost 2 bases and J lost 2; bases outside the gene matches: 5. This CDR3 is 15 amino acids long. In nucleotides, the CDR3 is TGCGCCAGCAGCTTTAGGACTAGCGAACCCTACGAGCAGTACTTC. Encoded protein: CASSFRTSEPYEQYF. Supplemented by reference TRBV5-1 and TRBJ2-7, the full variable domain reads KAGVTQTPRYLIKTRGQQVTLSCSPISGHRSVSWYQQTPGQGLQFLFEYFSETQRNKGNFPGRFSGRQFSNSRSEMNVSTLELGDSALYLCASSFRTSEPYEQYFGPGTRLTVT.

V and J are TRBV2 and TRBJ2-2; 9 positions agree with TRBD1. The CDR3 extends over 15 amino acids. The V and J ends lost 8 bases and 4 bases, in that order; junction bases with no gene match: 8. Germline V lookup: CDR1 SNHLY, CDR2 FYNNEI. The CDR3 DNA reads TGTGCCAGCTTTACAGGGGGCAGGGTCACCGGGGAGCTGTTTTTT. As protein: CASFTGGRVTGELFF. The full variable domain, rest sourced from reference TRBV2 and TRBJ2-2, is EPEVTQTPSHQVTQMGQEVILRCVPISNHLYFYWYRQILGQKVEFLVSFYNNEISEKSEIFDDQFSVERPDGSNFTLKIRSTKLEDSAMYFCASFTGGRVTGELFFGEGSRLTVL.

This clonotype has ten or more counts. This sequence joins TRBV19 and TRBJ1-3; D possibly corresponds to TRBD1 (5 bases). CDR3 length: 13 amino acids. CDR1 and CDR2 from the germline V gene are LNHDA and SQIVND (reference sequence). The ends were cut back, 8 bases at V and 2 bases at J, with 10 bases in the middle. The CDR3 coding sequence is TGTGCCAGTTTCTTGGACACTGGAAACACCATATATTTT. Translation gives CASFLDTGNTIYF.

V is TRBV7-8 and J is TRBJ1-5; weak D call: TRBD1 (6 bases). The CDR3 consists of 14 residues. V was shortened by 5 bases and J by 7 bases, with 15 bases between the two germline ends. Looked up from germline, CDR1 is SGHVS and CDR2 is FQNEAQ. CDR3 residues: CASSDGGGGQPQHF. The CDR3 DNA reads as TGTGCCAGCAGCGACGGGGGGGGCGGACAGCCCCAGCATTTT.

The chain combines TRBV7-3 with TRBJ2-2, with D perhaps matching TRBD1 (5 bases). This CDR3 is built from 15 residues. Germline CDR1 SGHTA, CDR2 FQGTGA. V was pared by 5 bases and J by 2 bases, with 12 bases between. Here the CDR3 reads CASSLQGPNTGELFF. The DNA for the CDR3 is TGTGCCAGCAGCCTTCAGGGCCCTAACACCGGGGAGCTGTTTTTT.